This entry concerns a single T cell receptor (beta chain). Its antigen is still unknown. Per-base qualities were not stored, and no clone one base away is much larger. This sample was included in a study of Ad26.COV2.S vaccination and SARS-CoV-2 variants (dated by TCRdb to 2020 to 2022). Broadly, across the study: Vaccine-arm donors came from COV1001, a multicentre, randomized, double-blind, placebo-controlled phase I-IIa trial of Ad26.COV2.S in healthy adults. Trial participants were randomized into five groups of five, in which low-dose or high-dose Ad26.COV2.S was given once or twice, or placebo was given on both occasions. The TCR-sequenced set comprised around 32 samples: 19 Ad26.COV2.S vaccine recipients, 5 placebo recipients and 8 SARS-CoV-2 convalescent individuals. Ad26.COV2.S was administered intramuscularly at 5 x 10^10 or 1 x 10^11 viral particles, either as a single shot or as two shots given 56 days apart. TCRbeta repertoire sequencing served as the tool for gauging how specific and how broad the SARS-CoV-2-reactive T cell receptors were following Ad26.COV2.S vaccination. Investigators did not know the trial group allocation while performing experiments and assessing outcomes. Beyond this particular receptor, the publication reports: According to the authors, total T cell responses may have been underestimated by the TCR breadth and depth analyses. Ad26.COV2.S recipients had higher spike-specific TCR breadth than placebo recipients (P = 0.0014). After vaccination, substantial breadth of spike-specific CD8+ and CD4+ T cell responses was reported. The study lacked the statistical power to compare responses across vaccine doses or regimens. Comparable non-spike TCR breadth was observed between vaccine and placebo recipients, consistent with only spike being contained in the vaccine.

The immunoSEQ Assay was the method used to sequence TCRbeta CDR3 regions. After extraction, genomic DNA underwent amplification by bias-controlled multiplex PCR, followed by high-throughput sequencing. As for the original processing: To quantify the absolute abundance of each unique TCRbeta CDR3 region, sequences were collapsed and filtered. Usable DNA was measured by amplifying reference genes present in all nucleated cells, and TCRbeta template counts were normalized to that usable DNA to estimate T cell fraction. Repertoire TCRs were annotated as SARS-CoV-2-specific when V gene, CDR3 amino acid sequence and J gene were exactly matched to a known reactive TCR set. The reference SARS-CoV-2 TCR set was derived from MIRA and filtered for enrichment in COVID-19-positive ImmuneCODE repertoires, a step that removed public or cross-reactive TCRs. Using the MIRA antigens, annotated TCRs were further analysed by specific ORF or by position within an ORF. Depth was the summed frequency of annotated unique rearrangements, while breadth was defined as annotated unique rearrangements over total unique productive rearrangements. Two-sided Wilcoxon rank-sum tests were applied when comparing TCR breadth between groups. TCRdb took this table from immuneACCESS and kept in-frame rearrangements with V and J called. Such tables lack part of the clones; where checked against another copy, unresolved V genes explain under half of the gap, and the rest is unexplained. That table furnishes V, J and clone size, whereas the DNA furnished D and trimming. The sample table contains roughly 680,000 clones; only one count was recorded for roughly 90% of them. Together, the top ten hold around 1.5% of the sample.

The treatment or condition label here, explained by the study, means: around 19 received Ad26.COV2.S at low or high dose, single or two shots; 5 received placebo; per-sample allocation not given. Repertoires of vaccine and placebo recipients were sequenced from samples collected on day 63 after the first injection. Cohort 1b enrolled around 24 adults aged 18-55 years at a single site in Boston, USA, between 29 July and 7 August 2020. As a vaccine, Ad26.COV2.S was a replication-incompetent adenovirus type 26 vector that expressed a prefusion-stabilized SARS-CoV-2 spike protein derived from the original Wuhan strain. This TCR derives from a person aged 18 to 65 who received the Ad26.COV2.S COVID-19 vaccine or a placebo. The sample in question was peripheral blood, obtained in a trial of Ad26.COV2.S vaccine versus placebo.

Read as DNA, the sequence is TGTGCCAGCAGCTTGGAATGGCTTCGAGAGACCCAGTACTTC. Its translation is CASSLEWLRETQYF. The sequence joins TRBV5-8 to TRBJ2-5; the D gene cannot be named for sure. CDR1 and CDR2, per the germline V gene, are SGHTS and YDEGEE. V sheds 0 bases and J sheds 4 bases, leaving 10 bases between their ends. The CDR3 goes from the cysteine to the phenylalanine over 14 residues. The entry retains the CDR3 DNA only, 42 bases that are in frame from base 1.